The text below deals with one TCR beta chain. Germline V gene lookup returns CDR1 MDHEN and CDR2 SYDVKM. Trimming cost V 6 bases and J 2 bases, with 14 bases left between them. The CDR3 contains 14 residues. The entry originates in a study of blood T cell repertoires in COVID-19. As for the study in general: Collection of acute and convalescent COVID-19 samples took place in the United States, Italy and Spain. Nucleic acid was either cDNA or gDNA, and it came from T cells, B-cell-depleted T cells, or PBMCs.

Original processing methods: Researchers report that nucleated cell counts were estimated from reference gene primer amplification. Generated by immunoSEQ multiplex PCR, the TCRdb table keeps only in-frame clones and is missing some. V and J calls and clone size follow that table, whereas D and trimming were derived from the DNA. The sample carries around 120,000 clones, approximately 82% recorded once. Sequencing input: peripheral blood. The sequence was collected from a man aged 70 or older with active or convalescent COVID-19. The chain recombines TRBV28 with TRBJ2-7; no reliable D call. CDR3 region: CASSVPGFAYEQYF. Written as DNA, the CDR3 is TGTGCCAGCAGCGTGCCCGGGTTCGCCTACGAGCAGTACTTC.